This T cell receptor beta chain was recorded in a study of T cell clonality in common variable immunodeficiency. The study, taken as a whole, reports: Fewer deletions and N-nucleotide insertions were reportedly seen in common variable immunodeficiency TCR beta sequences.

This clone was detected many times. What it binds is unknown. The missing CDR3 end, 3 residues past where the read stops, is filled in from the germline J gene. Trimming left V 4 bases short and J 0 bases short, with 16 bases between. The CDR3 loop spans 16 amino acids. Looked up from germline, CDR1 is SQVTM and CDR2 is ANQGSEA. Caucasian heritage predominated among both patients and controls. Replacement immunoglobulin had been given to every CVID subject for at least one year. Sequencing input was equivalent genomic DNA from CVID and controls. The data were produced by immunoSEQ multiplex PCR, yet TCRdb's version contains in-frame clones alone and is incomplete. Recorded here are around 15,000 clones, none singletons.

The TCR sequence derives from a human donor with common variable immunodeficiency. This chain uses TRBV29-1 with TRBJ2-1; a possible D gene is TRBD1 (5 bases). The sample consisted of peripheral blood mononuclear cells. Incomplete CDR3 DNA: TGCAGCGTTGCTGTTCAGGGTACAAGCTCCTACAATGAG. This encodes CSVAVQGTSSYNE. The entire CDR3 protein reads CSVAVQGTSSYNEQFF.